The 18 T cell receptor beta chains below all came from one sample that was sequenced in a study of neurological immune-mediated disorders. One entry per CDR3 protein results from TCRdb running MiXCR on the 5' RACE reads. The sample shows about 90,000 distinct CDR3 sequences, about 13% of them seen only once. Time point meaning: longitudinal time-point 2. The sequencing sample was made of PBMCs. These receptors all stem from a female donor with HTLV-1-associated myelopathy (HAM/TSP).

This chain connects TRBV4-1 to TRBJ1-5; D remains ambiguous. Germline CDR1 MGHRA, CDR2 YSYEKL. Trimming removed 0 bases from V and 4 bases from J, with 10 bases in between. This CDR3 region has 15 residues. The CDR3 DNA sequence: TGCGCCAGCAGCCAAGATGGGCAGTTTAATCAGCCCCAGCATTTT. Its translation: CASSQDGQFNQPQHF.

The table lists this clonotype with a few counts. The gene calls are TRBV5-1 and TRBJ2-3; 8 bases align to TRBD2. Unmatched junction bases numbered 8, after V lost 2 bases and J lost 6 bases. The CDR3 has 15 residues. CDR1 SGHRS and CDR2 YFSETQ come from the germline V gene. The CDR3 DNA follows: TGCGCCAGCAGCTTCCTAGGCGGGGGGACCGATACGCAGTATTTT. It translates to CASSFLGGGTDTQYF.

This clonotype was detected many times. This chain links TRBV5-1 with TRBJ2-5, with TRBD1 matching over 9 bases. V was pared by 3 bases and J by 5 bases, with 11 bases of the junction left unmatched. The germline V gene encodes CDR1 SGHRS and CDR2 YFSETQ. The CDR3 totals 16 residues. CDR3 DNA sequence: TGCGCCAGCAGCTGGGGCAACACAGGGGGCATGGAGACCCAGTACTTC. Translated: CASSWGNTGGMETQYF.

This clonotype was counted at least ten times. This chain connects TRBV5-1 to TRBJ2-3, with 7 bases identical to TRBD2. This CDR3 spans 14 amino acids. With 5 bases clipped from V and 3 bases from J, the junction kept 6 bases outside the gene matches. Per the germline V gene, CDR1 is SGHRS and CDR2 is YFSETQ. The CDR3 here is CASSDGGWTDTQYF. DNA of the CDR3: TGCGCCAGCAGTGACGGGGGGTGGACAGATACGCAGTATTTT.

J is TRBJ2-7 and V is TRBV28; a possible D gene is TRBD1 (5 bases). The V gene lost 7 bases and the J gene lost 3 bases, with 7 bases spanning the gap. This CDR3 comprises 11 residues. The germline V gene has CDR1 MDHEN and CDR2 SYDVKM. This CDR3 reads CASTGFYEQYF. CDR3 nucleotides: TGTGCCAGCACAGGGTTCTACGAGCAGTACTTC. Drawing the rest from reference TRBV28 and TRBJ2-7, the complete variable domain is DVKVTQSSRYLVKRTGEKVFLECVQDMDHENMFWYRQDPGLGLRLIYFSYDVKMKEKGDIPEGYSVSREKKERFSLILESASTNQTSMYLCASTGFYEQYFGPGTRLTVT.

The table lists this clonotype with many counts. V is TRBV4-2 and J is TRBJ2-7; D call uncertain. V lost 0 bases, J lost 2 bases, and 11 bases lay in between. CDR1 is LGHNA and CDR2 is YNFKEQ in the germline V gene. The CDR3 runs 15 residues. CDR3 loop: CASSQDYARAYEQYF. The CDR3 DNA reads as TGTGCCAGCAGCCAAGATTACGCCAGAGCCTACGAGCAGTACTTC.

There are many counts of this clonotype. The chain uses TRBV29-1 and TRBJ2-1, with a possible D match to TRBD1 (6 bases). From germline, CDR1 is SQVTM and CDR2 ANQGSEA. The CDR3 length is 13 residues. The V end lost 4 bases, the J end lost 5 bases, and 12 bases lay between the germline ends. The CDR3 coding sequence is TGCAGCGTTGGTAGGGACATCAACAATGAGCAGTTCTTC. It specifies CSVGRDINNEQFF.

This clonotype has at least ten counts. The chain recombines TRBV7-3 with TRBJ2-5; 8 positions agree with TRBD1. CDR1 and CDR2 (germline): SGHTA, FQGTGA. The length of the CDR3 is 14 residues. V lost 4 bases to trimming and J lost 5 bases; unmatched junction nucleotides: 6. The CDR3 DNA reads TGTGCCAGCAGCTCCGGACAGGGCGTCGAGACCCAGTACTTC. Translated: CASSSGQGVETQYF.

This clonotype came up many times. The chain carries TRBV5-1 and TRBJ2-3, with TRBD2 as a possible D gene (6 bases). The CDR3 length is 18 residues. Germline CDR1 reads SGHRS; CDR2 reads YFSETQ. V was shortened by 0 bases and J by 1 base, with 18 bases between the two germline ends. CDR3 protein: CASSLGKEGRQRTDTQYF. CDR3 bases: TGCGCCAGCAGCTTGGGAAAGGAGGGGCGGCAGCGCACAGATACGCAGTATTTT.

Notes on this clonotype: An end of the junction does not agree with germline; a read error may underlie this. The chain has TRBV3-1 and TRBJ1-1, with 10 bases lining up with TRBD1. The CDR3 is made up of 15 amino acids. CDR1 and CDR2 from the germline V gene are LGHDT and YNNKEL (reference sequence). CDR3 DNA: TGTGCCAACAGCCCCCGGACAGGGGGTCACACTGAAGCTTTCTTT. The encoded protein is CANSPRTGGHTEAFF.

The genes are TRBV5-1 and TRBJ1-2; 8 bases map to TRBD1. Germline loops: CDR1 SGHRS, CDR2 YFSETQ. V dropped 3 bases and J dropped 2; count of bases not matched to a gene: 6. This CDR3 has 15 amino acids. Here the CDR3 reads CASSWGTGWNYGYTF. The CDR3 coding sequence is TGCGCCAGCAGCTGGGGGACAGGCTGGAACTATGGCTACACCTTC.

This clonotype occurred many times. The rearrangement uses TRBV6-5 and TRBJ1-1; 7 bases agree with TRBD1. The CDR3 totals 13 residues. Germline lookup yields CDR1 MNHEY and CDR2 SVGAGI. The junction had 4 bases not matched to a gene; V was cut back by 6 bases and J by 3 bases. The CDR3 is CASRDRWDTEAFF. The CDR3 region has the DNA TGTGCCAGCAGGGACAGGTGGGACACTGAAGCTTTCTTT.

At least ten counts were recorded for this clonotype. The chain uses TRBV2 and TRBJ1-1, with a tentative D call TRBD1 (6 bases). V was clipped by 2 bases and J by 1 base, with 8 bases between them. There are 14 residues in the CDR3. CDR1 SNHLY and CDR2 FYNNEI come from the germline V gene. The CDR3: CASSEIGGNTEAFF. In nucleotides, the CDR3 is TGTGCCAGCAGTGAAATAGGGGGGAACACTGAAGCTTTCTTT.

There are a few counts of this clonotype. The rearrangement uses TRBV15 and TRBJ2-3, with 9 bases identical to TRBD2. CDR3 length equals 13 residues. From germline, CDR1 is LNHNV and CDR2 YYDKDF (reference sequence). In DNA form, the CDR3 reads TGTGCTACAGCGGGGGGCCACACAGATACGCAGTATTTT. Translated, it gives CATAGGHTDTQYF.

This clonotype was observed many times. V is TRBV6-5 and J is TRBJ2-3; D not certain. The CDR3 extends over 13 amino acids. Per germline, CDR1 MNHEY and CDR2 SVGAGI. V was trimmed by 6 bases and J by 2 bases, leaving 9 bases between them. This CDR3 reads CASSPISTDTQYF. CDR3 in DNA: TGTGCCAGCAGCCCCATCTCCACAGATACGCAGTATTTT.

The V call is TRBV4-2, the J call TRBJ2-3; perhaps TRBD1 as D (5 bases). The CDR3 runs 15 residues. V lost 0 bases and J 2 bases, leaving 9 bases between the germline ends. From germline, CDR1 is LGHNA and CDR2 YNFKEQ. CDR3 DNA: TGTGCCAGCAGCCAAGACGAGACAGACACAGATACGCAGTATTTT. Translating it yields CASSQDETDTDTQYF.

The V call is TRBV6-1, the J call TRBJ1-6; 9 bases fit TRBD1. The V gene's germline CDR1 is MNHNS and CDR2 SASEGT. The CDR3 runs to 15 residues. J was trimmed by 6 bases and V by 2 bases; bases with no gene match: 2. CDR3 nucleotide sequence: TGTGCCAGCAGTGAAACGACAGGGGGTAATTCACCCCTCCACTTT. It specifies CASSETTGGNSPLHF.

This clonotype was seen ten or more times. V is TRBV12-3 or TRBV12-4 and J is TRBJ1-2, with D perhaps matching TRBD1 (5 bases). Deletions cut 7 bases from V and 4 bases from J, with 10 bases between. The CDR3 spans 12 residues. Here the CDR3 reads CASTRRAYGYTF. Here the CDR3 DNA reads TGTGCCAGCACACGCAGGGCCTATGGCTACACCTTC.